What follows are 6 T cell receptor beta chains derived from one specimen sequenced in a study of Graves' ophthalmopathy and Graves' hyperthyroidism. RNA transcripts yielded amplified TCR beta CDR3 regions. The first round was an RT-PCR with HTBI primers, and the second round was a multiplex PCR. MiXCR, applied by TCRdb to the multiplex PCR reads, yields one record per CDR3 protein. Here the sample spans some 350,000 distinct CDR3 sequences, roughly a sixth being singletons. Specimen: peripheral blood. All receptors derive from an adult woman with stable Graves' hyperthyroidism.

This clonotype has a count of ten or more. The CDR3: CASTPVAGNSYEQYF. As DNA, the CDR3 is TGTGCCAGCACCCCCGTGGCAGGAAACTCCTACGAGCAGTACTTC. The genes are TRBV2 and TRBJ2-7; D gene unclear. CDR1 is SNHLY and CDR2 is FYNNEI in the germline V gene. Trimming took off 7 bases at V and 0 bases at J, with 16 bases between the two ends. The CDR3 is made up of 15 amino acids.

The table lists this clonotype with many counts. This rearrangement joins TRBV11-2 to TRBJ2-5; D tentatively reads TRBD1 or TRBD2 (5 bases each). This CDR3 spans 16 amino acids. The germline gives CDR1 SGHAT, CDR2 FQNNGV. The ends were cut back, 2 bases at V and 4 bases at J, with 17 bases in the middle. The CDR3 spells CASSLWGRSQGETQYF. The CDR3 DNA is TGTGCCAGCAGCTTATGGGGGAGATCTCAGGGAGAGACCCAGTACTTC. The whole variable domain, filled in from reference TRBV11-2 and TRBJ2-5, reads EAGVAQSPRYKIIEKRQSVAFWCNPISGHATLYWYQQILGQGPKLLIQFQNNGVVDDSQLPKDRFSAERLKGVDSTLKIQPAKLEDSAVYLCASSLWGRSQGETQYFGPGTRLLVL.

The chain is built from TRBV27 and TRBJ2-7; D may be TRBD1 (5 bases). V gave up 4 bases and J gave up 4 bases, with 17 bases separating them. This CDR3 contains 15 residues. CDR1 is MNHEY, CDR2 SMNVEV, per germline (reference sequence). The CDR3 DNA is TGTGCCAGCAGTTCTTTAACAAGAGACAGTTACGAGCAGTACTTC. This translates into CASSSLTRDSYEQYF.

This clonotype has a handful of counts. The junction and the germline gene differ at one end; a read error may be behind it. The chain has TRBV29-1 and TRBJ2-7; D perhaps matches TRBD1 (5 bases). This CDR3 has 13 residues. CDR1 is SQVTM, CDR2 ANQGSEA, per germline. The CDR3 spells CSVEEALVGRVHF. CDR3 DNA sequence: TGCAGCGTTGAAGAAGCTCTCGTGGGCAGGGTCCACTTC.

This clonotype was seen ten or more times. V usage is TRBV10-3 and J usage is TRBJ2-5, with TRBD1 as a possible D gene (6 bases). The germline V and J ends were trimmed by 0 bases and 2 bases, with 10 bases remaining between them. This CDR3 region has 15 residues. Germline V gene sequence: CDR1 ENHRY, CDR2 SYGVKD. Here the CDR3 reads CAISESGQPQETQYF. The CDR3 coding sequence is TGTGCCATCAGTGAGTCAGGACAGCCTCAAGAGACCCAGTACTTC.

The chain links TRBV19 to TRBJ1-1; D might be TRBD1 (6 bases). V was clipped by 5 bases and J by 6 bases, with 16 bases between them. Germline loops: CDR1 LNHDA, CDR2 SQIVND (reference sequence). The CDR3 extends over 14 amino acids. The CDR3 DNA reads as TGTGCCAGTAGTTTGATGGCAGGGGACGCTGAAGCTTTCTTT. This encodes CASSLMAGDAEAFF.